One sample yielded the 9 T cell receptor beta chains listed below, sequenced in a study of blood T cell repertoires in COVID-19. Assay used: immunoSEQ multiplex PCR; TCRdb lists only in-frame clones, some missing. The sample records 150,000 to 250,000 clones, roughly 92% being singletons. The sequencing input was peripheral blood. These receptors were obtained from a man aged 25-45 years with COVID-19, enrolled during active disease.

The V gene is TRBV18, the J gene TRBJ1-2; TRBD1 matches at 8 bases. Trimming removed 3 bases from V and 7 bases from J; junction bases left unmatched: 7. The CDR3 spans 14 residues. The germline gives CDR1 KGHSH, CDR2 LQKENI. This CDR3 reads CASSPLDRAGGYTF. CDR3 bases: TGTGCCAGCTCACCCCTGGACAGGGCTGGTGGCTACACCTTC.

Regarding this clone: One junction end disagrees with the germline gene, perhaps due to a read error. This sequence joins TRBV7-9 and TRBJ2-5; a weak D match, TRBD1 (6 bases). The CDR3 spans 12 residues. Germline V gene sequence: CDR1 SEHNR, CDR2 FQNEAQ (reference sequence). In nucleotides, the CDR3 is TGTGCCAGCAGCTTAGCCGGGACAAGGCCCCACTTC. Protein product: CASSLAGTRPHF.

The chain recombines TRBV3-1 (or the pseudogene TRBV3-2) with TRBJ1-2; TRBD1 aligns across 12 bases. V lost 4 bases to trimming and J lost 7 bases; unmatched junction nucleotides: 7. Germline CDR1 LGHDT, CDR2 YNNKEL (reference sequence). The CDR3 has 15 amino acids. The CDR3 sequence is CASSPGTGGEFGYTF. CDR3 bases: TGTGCCAGCAGCCCCGGGACAGGGGGCGAGTTTGGCTACACCTTC.

V and J are TRBV18 and TRBJ1-4; a weak D match, TRBD1 (5 bases). The CDR3 covers 14 residues. Germline V lookup: CDR1 KGHSH, CDR2 LQKENI. Trimming cost V 5 bases and J 4 bases, with 11 bases left between them. The CDR3 DNA follows: TGTGCCAGCTCATTGCGGGGGTATAATGAAAAACTGTTTTTT. Encoded protein: CASSLRGYNEKLFF. Using reference TRBV18 and TRBJ1-4 for the parts outside the CDR3, the full variable domain is NAGVMQNPRHLVRRRGQEARLRCSPMKGHSHVYWYRQLPEEGLKFMVYLQKENIIDESGMPKERFSAEFPKEGPSILRIQQVVRGDSAAYFCASSLRGYNEKLFFGSGTQLSVL.

The chain is built from TRBV15 and TRBJ1-4, with 8 bases aligning to TRBD1. After removal of 0 bases from V and 8 bases from J, the junction contained 8 bases not matched to a gene. Germline V CDR1 and CDR2: LNHNV, YYDKDF (reference sequence). The CDR3 sequence is 16 residues long. The CDR3 nucleotides are TGTGCCACCAGCAGAGATCGACAGGGGATGCGGGAAAAACTGTTTTTT. Protein: CATSRDRQGMREKLFF.

CDR3 in amino acids: CASSLRGGGLNSYNEQFF. The CDR3 region has the DNA TGTGCCAGCAGTTTAAGGGGCGGGGGGCTTAACTCCTACAATGAGCAGTTCTTC. The chain links TRBV27 to TRBJ2-1, with 8 bases lining up with TRBD2. Germline V gene data show CDR1 as MNHEY and CDR2 as SMNVEV (reference sequence). There are 18 residues in the CDR3. V shed 2 bases and J 0 bases; nucleotides not matched to a gene: 9.

This chain links TRBV4-2 with TRBJ1-5; D unclear. Germline V gene sequence: CDR1 LGHNA, CDR2 YNFKEQ. V dropped 0 bases and J dropped 5 bases, with 8 bases sitting between them. CDR3 size: 14 residues. The CDR3 region is CASSQDSTDQPQHF. The CDR3 DNA is TGTGCCAGCAGCCAAGATTCGACTGATCAGCCCCAGCATTTT.

The chain has TRBV15 and TRBJ1-1, with D unresolved. Germline lookup yields CDR1 LNHNV and CDR2 YYDKDF (reference sequence). V was shortened by 0 bases and J by 2 bases, with 4 bases between the two germline ends. The CDR3 consists of 13 residues. CDR3 DNA: TGTGCCACCAGCAGAGATCCTAACACTGAAGCTTTCTTT. Its protein product is CATSRDPNTEAFF.

This rearrangement joins TRBV5-1 to TRBJ1-1; unclear D gene. Germline-derived CDR1 and CDR2 are SGHRS and YFSETQ. Trimming stripped 4 bases from V and 1 base from J, with 11 bases between. There are 14 residues in the CDR3. The CDR3 spells CASSPTAGNTEAFF. CDR3 DNA: TGCGCCAGCAGCCCGACGGCAGGGAACACTGAAGCTTTCTTT.